This T cell receptor beta chain was identified in a study of blood T cell repertoires in COVID-19. Study-level information: T cells, B-cell-depleted T cells, or PBMCs supplied cDNA or gDNA.

Per the authors' pipeline: Amplification of reference gene primers provided the estimated nucleated cell counts. Data came from immunoSEQ multiplex PCR; TCRdb stores just in-frame clones and leaves some out. V and J calls and clone size are given by that table; D and trimming were obtained from the DNA. Seen here are about 250,000 clones, around nine tenths observed once, and the top ten hold over 1.1%. Germline V CDR1 and CDR2: SGHRS, YFSETQ. CDR3 length: 14 amino acids. The chain carries TRBV5-1 and TRBJ2-1; the D gene is possibly TRBD2 (6 bases). The TCR sequence derives from a man older than 75 with acute or convalescent COVID-19. Sequenced sample: peripheral blood. The CDR3 DNA reads as TGCGGACATGGGGGGTCACGCTCCTACAATGAGCAGTTCTTC. This sequence encodes CGHGGSRSYNEQFF.